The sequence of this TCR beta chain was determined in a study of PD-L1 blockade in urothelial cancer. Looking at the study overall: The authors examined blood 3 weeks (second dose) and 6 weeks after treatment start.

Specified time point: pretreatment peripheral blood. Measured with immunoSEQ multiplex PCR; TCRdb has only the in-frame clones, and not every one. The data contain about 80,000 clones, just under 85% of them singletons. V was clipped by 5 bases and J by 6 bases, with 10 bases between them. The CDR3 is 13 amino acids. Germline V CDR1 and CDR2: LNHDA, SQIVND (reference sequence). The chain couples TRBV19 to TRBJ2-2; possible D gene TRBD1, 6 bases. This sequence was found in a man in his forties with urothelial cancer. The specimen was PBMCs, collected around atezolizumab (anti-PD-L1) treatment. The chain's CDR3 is CASSLRGSGELFF. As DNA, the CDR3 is TGTGCCAGTAGTTTGAGGGGGTCCGGGGAGCTGTTTTTT.